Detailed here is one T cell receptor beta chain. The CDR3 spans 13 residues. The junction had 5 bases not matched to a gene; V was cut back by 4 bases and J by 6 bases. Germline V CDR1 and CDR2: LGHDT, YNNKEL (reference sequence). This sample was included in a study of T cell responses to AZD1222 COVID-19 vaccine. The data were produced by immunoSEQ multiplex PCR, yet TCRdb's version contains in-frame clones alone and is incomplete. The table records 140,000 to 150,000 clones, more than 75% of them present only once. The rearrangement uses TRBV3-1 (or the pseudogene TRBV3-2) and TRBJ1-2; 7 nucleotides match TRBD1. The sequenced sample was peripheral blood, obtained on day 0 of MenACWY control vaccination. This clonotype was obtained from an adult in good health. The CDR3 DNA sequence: TGTGCCAGCAGCCTGGGACAGATTGATGGCTACACCTTC. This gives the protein CASSLGQIDGYTF.